The TCR beta chain under discussion was sequenced for a study of early T cells in non-severe SARS-CoV-2 infection. As for the study in general: Chains stayed unpaired after sequencing of bulk RNA from unsorted whole blood. Study conclusions and caveats: Matching with VDJdb favored anti-spike CD8 responses (missing private and CD4 specificities).

CDR1 and CDR2 (germline): KGHSH, LQKENI. This CDR3 has 13 residues. The V end was cut by 6 bases, the J end by 7 bases, with 13 bases between. Tagging with unique molecular identifiers was applied to individual cDNA molecules. One entry per CDR3 protein, called by TCRdb with MiXCR from the 5' RACE reads. The profile shows roughly 120,000 distinct CDR3 sequences, 14% to 15% of them singletons. In this sample, this clonotype turned up many times. Its target is unknown. Sequencing used whole blood. This receptor was taken from an adult who was a healthcare worker with PCR-confirmed SARS-CoV-2 infection or an uninfected control (not recorded which). This rearrangement joins TRBV18 to TRBJ1-5, with unresolved D. CDR3 nucleotide sequence: TGTGCCAGCTCCGGCGGGCGCGGGCAGCCCCAGCATTTT. This codes for CASSGGRGQPQHF.